Each of the 24 T cell receptor beta chains below was sequenced from the same sample in a study of blood T cells in healthy people across ages. With a J-beta primer mix and a sample-barcoded 5' primer, a second PCR ran roughly 6 to 11 cycles. TCRdb used MiXCR to reprocess the 5' RACE reads, holding one entry per CDR3 protein. The sample contains 1,300,000 or so distinct CDR3 sequences, roughly 59% of which appear only once. Sequencing was done on a sample of blood. These receptors were taken from a man younger than 30 in good health.

The chain carries TRBV5-1 and TRBJ2-6; D gene uncertain. Trimming removed 4 bases from V and 0 bases from J, with 14 bases in between. Germline loops: CDR1 SGHRS, CDR2 YFSETQ. There are 17 residues in the CDR3. For the CDR3, the DNA is TGCGCCAGCAGCCCTACAATACAGTCCTCTGGGGCCAACGTCCTGACTTTC. This sequence encodes CASSPTIQSSGANVLTF.

The rearrangement uses TRBV11-3 and TRBJ1-1; D gene unclear. The V end was cut by 0 bases, the J end by 1 base, with 6 bases between. Germline CDR1 is SGHNT and CDR2 is YENEEA. CDR3 length: 14 amino acids. Written as DNA, the CDR3 is TGTGCCAGCAGCTTAGATGGTCCGAACACTGAAGCTTTCTTT. This encodes CASSLDGPNTEAFF.

This chain connects TRBV3-1 to TRBJ2-7; D unresolved. Germline V gene lookup returns CDR1 LGHDT and CDR2 YNNKEL (reference sequence). There are 16 residues in the CDR3. V was shortened by 0 bases and J by 0 bases, with 12 bases between the two germline ends. Here the CDR3 reads CASSQDRAYSSYEQYF. CDR3 DNA sequence: TGTGCCAGCAGCCAAGATAGAGCGTACAGCTCCTACGAGCAGTACTTC.

The chain combines TRBV29-1 with TRBJ2-5; maybe TRBD1 (6 bases). The V gene's germline CDR1 is SQVTM and CDR2 ANQGSEA. This CDR3 has 15 residues. The germline V and J ends were trimmed by 6 bases and 5 bases, with 22 bases remaining between them. The CDR3 coding sequence is TGCAGCGTGCACGTTGGGACATTCTTTGCGGAGACCCAGTACTTC. Protein product: CSVHVGTFFAETQYF.

The chain links TRBV6-1 to TRBJ2-3; D is undetermined. V shed 4 bases and J shed 3 bases, with 11 bases lying between them. The CDR3 runs 14 residues. CDR1 is MNHNS and CDR2 is SASEGT in the germline V gene. The CDR3 here is CASSVISVTDTQYF. CDR3 DNA: TGTGCCAGCAGTGTAATTTCCGTGACAGATACGCAGTATTTT.

The chain joins TRBV6-2 or TRBV6-3 to TRBJ2-1; 10 bases fit TRBD1. The CDR3 covers 16 residues. J lost 7 bases, V lost 6 bases, and 12 bases had no gene match. From germline, CDR1 is MNHEY and CDR2 SVGEGT. CDR3 loop: CASRGFRDRGRNEQFF. CDR3 DNA: TGTGCCAGCAGAGGCTTCAGGGACAGGGGAAGGAATGAGCAGTTCTTC.

Comment on this clonotype: A read error may explain this, as a much larger clone is one base away. The rearrangement joins TRBV20-1 to TRBJ2-1, with 7 positions matching TRBD2. The CDR3 is 15 residues long. CDR1 and CDR2 (germline): DFQATT, SNEGSKA (reference sequence). The CDR3 nucleotides are TGCAGTGCTAGGGGGGGACTAACCTTATACAGTGAGCAGTTCTTC. Protein product: CSARGGLTLYSEQFF.

The chain links TRBV29-1 to TRBJ2-3, with 7 positions matching TRBD2. J lost 2 bases, V lost 7 bases, and 18 bases had no gene match. The CDR3 is made up of 17 amino acids. Germline V gene sequence: CDR1 SQVTM, CDR2 ANQGSEA. The CDR3 nucleotides are TGCAGCGCTCAGGGTATTGGCGGGGGAGGGCCCACAGATACGCAGTATTTT. Translated: CSAQGIGGGGPTDTQYF.

This sequence joins TRBV29-1 and TRBJ2-3; 8 bases are shared with TRBD1. This CDR3 region has 14 residues. CDR1 SQVTM and CDR2 ANQGSEA come from the germline V gene. CDR3 protein: CGATGGEKTDTQYF. CDR3 DNA sequence: TGCGGCGCAACAGGGGGTGAGAAAACAGATACGCAGTATTTT.

This clonotype has only one observation. The chain links TRBV20-1 to TRBJ1-5; 10 bases are a match to TRBD1. Looked up from germline, CDR1 is DFQATT and CDR2 is SNEGSKA (reference sequence). V trimming: 0 bases; J trimming: 0 bases; junction bases outside the gene matches: 8. This CDR3 has 18 residues. The CDR3 nucleotides are TGCAGTGCTAGAGATCTCGGGACAGGGGAGGGTAGCAATCAGCCCCAGCATTTT. Residues: CSARDLGTGEGSNQPQHF.

This clonotype has more than one count but fewer than ten. The J gene is TRBJ2-1, the V gene TRBV7-9, with 15 bases identical to TRBD2. The V gene's germline CDR1 is SEHNR and CDR2 FQNEAQ (reference sequence). V shed 0 bases and J 8 bases; nucleotides not matched to a gene: 8. The CDR3 covers 18 residues. For the CDR3, the DNA is TGTGCCAGCAGCTTAGCGCGGTTGGGACTAGCGGGAGGCCATGAGCAGTTCTTC. It encodes CASSLARLGLAGGHEQFF.

V and J are TRBV7-7 and TRBJ2-3; D possibly matches TRBD1 or TRBD2 (6 bases each). CDR1 SSHAT and CDR2 FNYEAQ come from the germline V gene (reference sequence). CDR3 length: 10 amino acids. The CDR3 loop reads CAQGGDTQYF. The DNA for the CDR3 is TGTGCTCAAGGGGGGGATACGCAGTATTTT.

The chain employs TRBV5-8 and TRBJ2-5; the D is unclear. The CDR3 is made up of 12 amino acids. Germline CDR1 reads SGHTS; CDR2 reads YDEGEE. Trimming shortened V by 1 base and J by 5 bases, and 6 bases separated the two germline ends. CDR3 region: CASSLIWETQYF. CDR3 nucleotides: TGTGCCAGCAGCTTGATCTGGGAGACCCAGTACTTC.

V and J are TRBV7-2 and TRBJ2-7; TRBD2 aligns across 9 bases. The V and J ends lost 1 base and 4 bases, in that order; junction bases with no gene match: 5. Germline V gives CDR1 SGHTA, CDR2 FQGNSA. This CDR3 has 15 residues. This CDR3 reads CASSLEGSGGYEQYF. The CDR3 nucleotides read TGTGCCAGCAGCTTAGAAGGTAGCGGGGGTTACGAGCAGTACTTC.

The gene calls are TRBV20-1 and TRBJ2-1, with 8 bases aligning to TRBD2. The trim removed 2 bases at V and 3 bases at J, leaving 12 bases unmatched. The germline gives CDR1 DFQATT, CDR2 SNEGSKA (reference sequence). The CDR3 is 17 residues long. The CDR3 region is CSARSLPEAGDYNEQFF. In DNA form, the CDR3 reads TGCAGTGCTAGATCCCTACCAGAAGCGGGGGACTACAATGAGCAGTTCTTC.

The chain carries TRBV29-1 and TRBJ2-7; the match to TRBD2 covers 7 bases. The V and J ends lost 4 bases and 1 base, in that order; junction bases with no gene match: 7. Looked up from germline, CDR1 is SQVTM and CDR2 is ANQGSEA. The CDR3 covers 14 residues. The CDR3 reads CSVALAAVSYEQYF. CDR3 nucleotides: TGCAGCGTTGCTCTAGCGGCTGTGTCCTACGAGCAGTACTTC.

Worth noting for this clonotype: The junction and the germline gene differ at one end; a read error may be behind it. This rearrangement joins TRBV2 to TRBJ1-6; 8 bases line up with TRBD1. CDR1 is SNHLY and CDR2 is FYNNEI in the germline V gene. The CDR3 runs 16 residues. The DNA for the CDR3 is TGTGCCAGCAGGACGGACAGGGTTATGTTTAGTTCACCCCCCCACTTT. Protein: CASRTDRVMFSSPPHF.

This clonotype was picked up a small number of times. The V gene is TRBV4-1, the J gene TRBJ2-6; no firm D call. In germline, CDR1 is MGHRA, CDR2 YSYEKL. With 4 bases removed from V and 0 bases from J, the gap between germline ends came to 10 bases. This CDR3 is 16 amino acids long. CDR3 coding DNA: TGCGCCAGCAGCCGCGCGTTCTACTCTGGGGCCAACGTCCTGACTTTC. Translation gives CASSRAFYSGANVLTF.

The V gene is TRBV7-2, the J gene TRBJ2-7; D not certain. CDR1 is SGHTA, CDR2 FQGNSA, per germline. Trimming pared 6 bases from V and 0 bases from J, leaving 12 bases between. CDR3 size: 14 residues. CDR3 DNA sequence: TGTGCCAGCAGAAGTGGGCCTTACTCCTACGAGCAGTACTTC. This translates into CASRSGPYSYEQYF.

This clonotype was counted a few times. The chain is built from TRBV5-8 and TRBJ2-4, with D hard to call. Trimming removed 4 bases from V and 2 bases from J, with 19 bases in between. The CDR3 is made up of 17 amino acids. Germline CDR1 SGHTS, CDR2 YDEGEE. The CDR3 spells CASSLRPLVESKNIQYF. DNA for the CDR3: TGTGCCAGCAGCCTGCGCCCCCTAGTTGAATCCAAAAACATTCAGTACTTC.

V is TRBV29-1 and J is TRBJ2-1; D not certain. The germline V gene has CDR1 SQVTM and CDR2 ANQGSEA. Trimming shortened V by 3 bases and J by 6 bases, and 9 bases separated the two germline ends. The CDR3 runs 12 residues. CDR3: CSVDGLRNEQFF. As DNA, the CDR3 is TGCAGCGTTGATGGTTTGCGCAATGAGCAGTTCTTC.

V usage is TRBV12-3 or TRBV12-4 and J usage is TRBJ2-5, with 7 nucleotides matching TRBD1. This CDR3 has 14 amino acids. Unmatched junction bases numbered 11, after V lost 8 bases and J lost 5 bases. The CDR3 coding sequence is TGTGCCAGCGCAACTGAAGGGGGCAAGGAGACCCAGTACTTC. This encodes CASATEGGKETQYF.

This chain uses TRBV4-1 with TRBJ2-1, with 9 nucleotides matching TRBD2. The J call may be faulty, since TRBJ2-7 better matches the DNA end. This CDR3 is 17 amino acids long. Germline V gene data show CDR1 as MGHRA and CDR2 as YSYEKL. The CDR3 region has the DNA TGCGCCAGCAGCCAAGAGCCGGGGACTAGCTCCTACAATGAGCAGTACTTC. This encodes CASSQEPGTSSYNEQYF.

J is TRBJ2-1 and V is TRBV3-1; D not certain. CDR3 length: 14 amino acids. The germline CDR1 and CDR2 sequences are LGHDT and YNNKEL (reference sequence). V was clipped by 4 bases and J by 9 bases, with 16 bases between them. The CDR3 DNA reads TGTGCCAGCAGCCTTTTACAGCCCGTCGGTGAGCAGTTCTTC. Translated: CASSLLQPVGEQFF.